Listed below are T cell receptor beta chains from one sample, sequenced in a study of T-cell reconstitution after alpha-beta-depleted transplantation in children. One entry per CDR3 protein results from TCRdb running MiXCR on the PCR reads. The table shows 9,000 or so distinct CDR3 sequences, with approximately 15% occurring only once. The specimen was PBMCs, mostly from graft donor cells, collected 60 days after TCRalphabeta/CD19-depleted stem cell transplant. The receptors were gathered from a male patient younger than 18 who had a stem cell transplant for acute lymphoblastic leukemia, so the T cells may come from the graft donor. CDR3s include the opening cysteine and the closing phenylalanine or tryptophan. A D gene is named only where the DNA matches it firmly. A row's size may be missing; if present it is once, few, many or a size class.

V gene	J gene	D gene	clone size	CDR3 protein	CDR3 DNA
TRBV7-9	TRBJ2-2	NA	medium-sized	CASSLASRETGELFF	TGTGCCAGCAGCTTAGCGTCGAGGGAAACCGGGGAGCTGTTTTTT
TRBV7-3	TRBJ2-2	TRBD2	many	CASSLATREVGTGELFF	TGTGCCAGCAGCTTGGCAACGCGGGAGGTCGGTACCGGGGAGCTGTTTTTT
TRBV20-1	TRBJ2-5	NA	NA	CSARDGSSVQETQYF	TGCAGTGCTAGAGACGGGTCATCCGTCCAAGAGACCCAGTACTTC
TRBV7-9	TRBJ2-1	NA	many	CASSLGGRGEQFF	TGTGCCAGCAGCTTAGGGGGACGGGGTGAGCAGTTCTTC
TRBV10-3	TRBJ1-2	NA	many	CAIRVRVGYTF	TGTGCCATCAGGGTTAGAGTTGGCTACACCTTC
TRBV5-1	TRBJ1-2	NA	NA	CASSLDQGYGYTF	TGCGCCAGCAGCTTGGACCAGGGTTATGGCTACACCTTC
TRBV7-2	TRBJ2-3	NA	many	CASSFNGPALGTDTQYF	TGTGCCAGCAGCTTTAACGGACCTGCTTTGGGCACAGATACGCAGTATTTT
TRBV27	TRBJ2-4	NA	many	CASSLWGGAGKNIQYF	TGTGCCAGCAGTTTATGGGGGGGCGCGGGCAAAAACATTCAGTACTTC
TRBV7-9	TRBJ1-2	NA	many	CASSLTQANYGYTF	TGTGCCAGCAGCTTGACACAGGCTAACTATGGCTACACCTTC
TRBV7-9	TRBJ2-5	NA	many	CASRTSLSETQYF	TGTGCCAGCAGGACTAGTCTGTCGGAGACCCAGTACTTC
TRBV7-9	TRBJ1-1	NA	many	CASSTGSTEAFF	TGTGCCAGCAGCACCGGGAGCACTGAAGCTTTCTTT
TRBV20-1	TRBJ2-3	TRBD2	many	CSARLAGLTDTQYF	TGCAGTGCTAGACTAGCGGGACTCACAGATACGCAGTATTTT
TRBV12-3/TRBV12-4	TRBJ1-5	NA	many	CASSLSPIINQPQHF	TGTGCCAGCAGTTTAAGCCCTATAATTAATCAGCCCCAGCATTTT
TRBV18	TRBJ2-6	NA	NA	CASSPAGSTVLTF	TGTGCCAGCTCACCTGCAGGGTCTACCGTCCTGACTTTC
TRBV18	TRBJ1-5	NA	many	CASSWQGGEPQHF	TGTGCCAGCTCATGGCAGGGAGGGGAGCCCCAGCATTTT
TRBV9	TRBJ1-6	NA	medium-sized	CASSVDRDSSYNSPLHF	TGTGCCAGCAGCGTAGATCGGGATAGCTCCTATAATTCACCCCTCCACTTT
TRBV29-1	TRBJ1-4	NA	many	CSGGDQGVLGEKLFF	TGCAGCGGGGGAGATCAGGGAGTACTAGGTGAAAAACTGTTTTTT
TRBV20-1	TRBJ2-3	TRBD2	many	CSARDPWEGDTQYF	TGCAGTGCTAGAGACCCTTGGGAGGGGGATACGCAGTATTTT
TRBV5-1	TRBJ2-2	NA	many	CASSRNGIGATGELFF	TGCGCCAGCTCCAGAAACGGTATAGGGGCAACCGGGGAGCTGTTTTTT
TRBV6-1	TRBJ2-7	NA	many	CAGSERGSYEQYF	TGTGCCGGATCCGAGAGAGGCTCCTACGAGCAGTACTTC
TRBV5-6	TRBJ2-7	NA	many	CASSLALVYPYEQYF	TGTGCCAGCAGCTTGGCTCTGGTGTACCCCTACGAGCAGTACTTC
TRBV7-8	TRBJ2-1	TRBD2	few	CASSQYYSMLAGGKNEQFF	TGTGCCAGCAGCCAATACTACTCCATGCTAGCGGGAGGGAAGAATGAGCAGTTCTTC
TRBV5-6	TRBJ2-7	NA	NA	CASSPGPLVIEQYF	TGTGCCAGCAGCCCCGGGCCTCTGGTTATCGAGCAGTACTTC
TRBV23-1	TRBJ2-1	NA	many	CASSQSGYYNEQFF	TGCGCCAGCAGTCAAAGTGGGTACTACAATGAGCAGTTCTTC
TRBV18	TRBJ2-7	TRBD1	NA	CASSPGTGGNEQYF	TGTGCCAGCTCACCAGGGACAGGGGGCAACGAGCAGTACTTC
TRBV5-1	TRBJ2-7	TRBD1	many	CASSWGQVFSYEQYF	TGCGCCAGCAGCTGGGGACAGGTTTTCTCCTACGAGCAGTACTTC
TRBV7-9	TRBJ1-3	NA	NA	CASSNGNTIYF	TGTGCCAGCAGCAATGGAAACACCATATATTTT
TRBV4-3	TRBJ2-5	NA	many	CASSQALEETQYF	TGCGCCAGCAGCCAAGCCCTAGAAGAGACCCAGTACTTC
TRBV5-1	TRBJ2-3	NA	many	CASSRGRTGTDTQYF	TGCGCCAGCAGCCGGGGGAGGACAGGCACAGATACGCAGTATTTT